This TCR beta chain is from a study of T cells in tumors and immune-related adverse events. The repertoire was sequenced with immunoSEQ multiplex PCR; TCRdb's copy has only in-frame clones and lacks some. The sample has roughly 20,000 clones, about nine tenths seen once; the top ten hold 1.3% to 1.5%. J gave up 0 bases and V 3 bases, and 0 bases lay outside the gene matches. The germline V gene has CDR1 WNHNN and CDR2 SYGVQD (reference sequence). The CDR3 contains 16 residues. The sequenced sample was lymph node tissue, obtained from a patient treated with anti-PD-1 therapy. The sequence derives from a female donor with metastatic renal cell carcinoma. The chain joins TRBV10-1 to TRBJ2-3; 13 bases align to TRBD2. The CDR3 region is CASSELAGGSTDTQYF. DNA of the CDR3: TGCGCCAGCAGTGAACTAGCGGGAGGGAGCACAGATACGCAGTATTTT.